The source of this T cell receptor (beta chain) is a study of T cell responses to AZD1222 COVID-19 vaccine (dated by TCRdb to about 2021). Context from the whole study: TCR sequencing was performed for about 250 trial participants, of whom approximately 200 were given two doses of AZD1222 and around 25 were given two doses of MenACWY control vaccine. Trial participants were enrolled by age into subgroups of 18-55, 56-69 and 70-plus years, and around 150, 29 and 61 TCR-sequenced participants, respectively, were included in these subgroups. Points the paper makes about the study in general: Spike-specific TCR breadth and depth rose significantly after two AZD1222 doses compared with day 0 and with MenACWY recipients. The vaccine-associated CD4 TCRs covered the entire spike protein, and the dominant responses fell in regions 160-218 and 743-854. Reportedly, close to half of the unique spike-specific TCRs recognized epitopes lying outside the regions that are mutated in the B.1.351 and B.1.1.7 variants. No day 14 peak-response samples were available, so repertoires were characterized only after the peak T cell response. Conclusions about previously exposed vaccinees are limited, since just five to seven AZD1222 recipients were seropositive for SARS-CoV-2 at baseline. Participants were mostly white British and included more females than males, and it was suggested by the authors that clonal diversity may have been underestimated. In the small 56-69-year group, the increase in depth fell short of significance, most likely because of low power.

V and J are truncated by 4 bases and 5 bases respectively, leaving an intervening sequence of 15 bases. CDR1 SGHDT and CDR2 YYEEEE are derived from the germline V gene. The CDR3 spans 14 residues, from the cysteine through the phenylalanine. The retained sequence is limited to the CDR3, 42 bases, with the frame set at the first base. As concerns this clone: It has no known antigen specificity. The record has no base qualities; no much larger clone is one base away.

The time point label, read with the paper, signifies: baseline before first vaccination. Sample treatment or condition, as interpreted from the label and publication: meningococcal conjugate vaccine given as trial control. Vaccinee samples were obtained from the UK trials COV001 and COV002, which included a single-blind randomized controlled phase 2/3 trial of AZD1222 (ChAdOx1 nCoV-19) in healthy adults. Trial participant PBMC samples were collected at day 0 and day 28 after the second dose for TCRbeta chain sequencing. The CDR3 regions of human TCRbeta chains were subjected to immunosequencing. The authors' analysis ran thus. TCRs in the repertoires were matched against a reference library of SARS-CoV-2-specific TCRs that had been generated with the MIRA antigen-specificity platform. Breadth was defined as the fraction of unique TCRs that were SARS-CoV-2-associated. Depth was defined as the fraction of total T cells that were SARS-CoV-2-associated. Each spike-specific TCR was assigned to its reactive spike region and to a CD4 or CD8 class using the MIRA data. Log10-transformed breadth and depth values were compared by one-way ANOVA with Sidak's multiple comparisons tests. The table was pulled from immuneACCESS by TCRdb, which kept in-frame rearrangements only. Such tables lose some clones; where checked, under half of the loss comes from unresolved V genes, and the rest has no known cause. The V and J calls and the clone size are those of that table, but D and trimming were determined from the DNA. The sample table records more than 140,000 clones; approximately 90% of these occur just once. The ten top clones hold 3% to 4% of the sample.

Here the sequenced sample was peripheral blood, taken on day 0 of MenACWY control vaccination. The chain links TRBV5-6 with TRBJ1-1; no D gene is confidently identified. This TCR derives from an adult in good health. The sequenced DNA: TGTGCCAGCAGCCCGGTAGGGTTGGAAACTGAAGCTTTCTTT. Its protein product is CASSPVGLETEAFF.